What follows are 9 T cell receptor beta chains derived from one specimen sequenced in a study of HIV-infected children after antiretroviral therapy interruption. Unique molecular identifiers were included in an RNA-based 3' RACE TCR library. TCRdb redid the calling of the 3' RACE reads with MiXCR, one entry per CDR3 protein. The sample includes approximately 89,000 distinct CDR3 sequences, about 6.3% seen only once; the top ten take 0.9% to 1.4%. Treatment denoted: PENTA 11 planned treatment interruption arm or continuous ART arm. This material consisted of CD45RA+ CD4+ T cells from PBMCs, pooled from several time points, taken from a donor given antiretroviral therapy, either interrupted or continuous. Subset indicated: naive CD4+ CD45RA+ CD45RO- T cells. The receptor source for this set is a pool of human donors with HIV.

The rearrangement links TRBV29-1 to TRBJ1-2; D is undetermined. This CDR3 comprises 13 residues. Trimming took 6 bases from V and 2 from J, leaving 13 bases between them. Germline-derived CDR1 and CDR2 are SQVTM and ANQGSEA. CDR3 DNA sequence: TGCAGCGTGGCCCTGACAAAAAACTATGGCTACACCTTC. It specifies CSVALTKNYGYTF.

This clonotype was seen many times. This chain links TRBV20-1 with TRBJ2-7; the D gene is possibly TRBD2 (5 bases). CDR3 size: 11 residues. The V end was cut by 0 bases, the J end by 6 bases, with 6 bases between. Germline-derived CDR1 and CDR2 are DFQATT and SNEGSKA (reference sequence). The CDR3 nucleotides read TGCAGTGCTAGAGAGAGGGTCGAGCAGTACTTC. It translates to CSARERVEQYF.

This clonotype was counted at least ten times. No conserved phenylalanine or tryptophan ends this CDR3, so it is likely a read error. It is unclear where the CDR3 begins or ends on the DNA, so no DNA is shown, and the CDR3 is as TCRdb lists it. The J gene is TRBJ1-3, the V gene TRBV6-1; the DNA was not compared with TRBD1, the D call given in the table. The CDR3 contains 12 residues when both ends are counted. Per germline, CDR1 MNHNS and CDR2 SASEGT. The CDR3: CASSEASRDSLL.

Ten or more counts support this clonotype. This chain links TRBV24-1 with TRBJ1-2; the D gene is possibly TRBD1 (5 bases). Germline CDR1 is KGHDR and CDR2 is SFDVKD. V lost 3 bases and J lost 2, with 9 bases in between. CDR3 length: 14 residues. Here the CDR3 DNA reads TGTGCCACCAGTGATAGGGGCCGAAACTATGGCTACACCTTC. This sequence encodes CATSDRGRNYGYTF.

This clonotype showed up many times. This chain links TRBV29-1 with TRBJ2-4; D remains unclear. The germline V gene has CDR1 SQVTM and CDR2 ANQGSEA. There are 11 residues in the CDR3. Trimming cost V 7 bases and J 0 bases, with 4 bases left between them. As DNA, the CDR3 is TGCAGCGCTCTAGCCAAAAACATTCAGTACTTC. It yields the protein CSALAKNIQYF.

In its sample, this clonotype was seen many times. The CDR3 loop is CASSPSDTQYF. DNA of the CDR3: TGTGCCAGCTCACCTTCAGATACGCAGTATTTT. The J gene is TRBJ2-3, the V gene TRBV18; the D is unclear. Germline V gene sequence: CDR1 KGHSH, CDR2 LQKENI. Between the trimmed V and J ends, which lost 3 bases and 4 bases, there was a span of 2 bases. The CDR3 totals 11 residues.

This clonotype has a count of ten or more. V usage is TRBV6-1 and J usage is TRBJ2-1; the D gene is possibly TRBD1 (5 bases). Trimming shortened V by 8 bases and J by 5 bases, and 16 bases separated the two germline ends. Germline V gene lookup returns CDR1 MNHNS and CDR2 SASEGT. The CDR3 runs to 14 residues. CDR3 bases: TGTGCCAGCGACACGGCGGACACCAACAATGAGCAGTTCTTC. Protein sequence: CASDTADTNNEQFF.

This clonotype was picked up a small number of times. The chain joins TRBV7-2 to TRBJ2-6; 9 bases fit TRBD1. This CDR3 has 16 amino acids. Germline values: CDR1 SGHTA, CDR2 FQGNSA. With V trimmed by 7 bases and J by 4 bases, 8 bases remained unmatched. CDR3 protein: CASTIQGADGANVLTF. The CDR3 nucleotides are TGTGCCAGCACCATACAGGGGGCGGACGGGGCCAACGTCCTGACTTTC.

This clonotype was recorded at least ten times. Because the CDR3's place on the DNA is in doubt, the DNA is left out and the CDR3 is given as listed by TCRdb. V and J are TRBV21-1 and TRBJ1-1; no check of the table's D call, TRBD1, against the DNA was made. TRBV21-1 is classified as a pseudogene. Inclusive of both ends, the CDR3 amounts to 13 amino acids. This CDR3 reads CASSWGLGTEAFF.